The 29 T cell receptor beta chains given below trace back to one sample, sequenced in a study of Ad26.COV2.S vaccination and SARS-CoV-2 variants. Sequencing used immunoSEQ multiplex PCR; TCRdb keeps in-frame clones, though not all of them. Here the sample spans fewer than 400,000 clones, 70% to 90% being singletons. The treatment is: roughly 20 received Ad26.COV2.S at low or high dose, single or two shots; a few received placebo; per-sample allocation not given. Sample collection was performed on day 63 after the first vaccine or placebo injection. The sequencing used peripheral blood, collected in a trial of Ad26.COV2.S vaccine versus placebo. The receptors were gathered from a person between 18 and 65 years old who received the Ad26.COV2.S COVID-19 vaccine or a placebo.

V and J are TRBV9 and TRBJ2-2; possibly TRBD1 for D (7 bases). Germline assignment: CDR1 SGDLS and CDR2 YYNGEE. The CDR3 contains 16 residues. Trimming removed 4 bases at V and 6 bases at J, with 19 bases between. CDR3 amino acids: CASSPGTRGRPGELFF. CDR3 in DNA: TGTGCCAGCAGCCCGGGAACCAGGGGGAGGCCCGGGGAGCTGTTTTTT.

The chain is built from TRBV19 and TRBJ2-1; D tentatively fits TRBD1 or TRBD2 (5 bases each). The CDR3 runs to 15 residues. Trimming stripped 1 base from V and 6 bases from J, with 13 bases between. Germline CDR1 reads LNHDA; CDR2 reads SQIVND (reference sequence). The CDR3 is CASSIAGTPPNEQFF. CDR3 coding DNA: TGTGCCAGTAGTATAGCCGGGACCCCTCCCAATGAGCAGTTCTTC.

The chain employs TRBV14 and TRBJ2-3, with 10 bases lining up with TRBD2. The CDR3 runs 15 residues. V lost 1 base to trimming and J lost 8 bases; unmatched junction nucleotides: 6. Germline V gene lookup returns CDR1 SGHDN and CDR2 FVKESK. The CDR3 DNA reads TGTGCCAGCAGCCAAGGTCTAGCGGGAGTGGGTACGCAGTATTTT. Amino acids: CASSQGLAGVGTQYF.

The chain carries TRBV7-9 and TRBJ1-3; no reliable D call. This CDR3 has 12 residues. CDR1 is SEHNR and CDR2 is FQNEAQ in the germline V gene (reference sequence). V shed 6 bases and J shed 7 bases, with 10 bases lying between them. CDR3 sequence (DNA): TGTGCCAGCAGGGGAACCGGCAACACCATATATTTT. It codes for CASRGTGNTIYF.

The V gene is TRBV10-1, the J gene TRBJ2-3; a weak D match, TRBD2 (6 bases). V was clipped by 6 bases and J by 3 bases, with 16 bases between them. CDR3 size: 15 residues. Germline V gives CDR1 WNHNN, CDR2 SYGVQD (reference sequence). The CDR3 nucleotides are TGCGCCAGCAGCTATGGACTATCGGGGACAGATACGCAGTATTTT. Translating it yields CASSYGLSGTDTQYF.

The V gene is TRBV11-3, the J gene TRBJ2-3, with D possibly TRBD2 on 6 matching bases. The V end lost 5 bases, the J end lost 3 bases, and 21 bases lay between the germline ends. Germline values: CDR1 SGHNT, CDR2 YENEEA. This CDR3 spans 17 amino acids. CDR3: CASSLRRDSSGTDTQYF. The CDR3 DNA reads as TGTGCCAGCAGCCTACGGAGGGATTCGTCGGGGACAGATACGCAGTATTTT. Complete variable domain (other parts from reference TRBV11-3 and TRBJ2-3): EAGVVQSPRYKIIEKKQPVAFWCNPISGHNTLYWYLQNLGQGPELLIRYENEEAVDDSQLPKDRFSAERLKGVDSTLKIQPAELGDSAVYLCASSLRRDSSGTDTQYFGPGTRLTVL.

The CDR3 DNA reads as TGTGCCAGCAGCTCCTATCCCATTAAGCGGGACACAGATACGCAGTATTTT. Its protein product is CASSSYPIKRDTDTQYF. The chain recombines TRBV7-8 with TRBJ2-3; 7 bases align to TRBD2. Per germline, CDR1 SGHVS and CDR2 FQNEAQ. This CDR3 is built from 17 residues. J was trimmed by 2 bases and V by 4 bases; bases with no gene match: 12.

V usage is TRBV18 and J usage is TRBJ2-4; D is undetermined. Germline V CDR1 and CDR2: KGHSH, LQKENI. V shed 1 base and J shed 0 bases, with 7 bases lying between them. The CDR3 totals 15 residues. DNA for the CDR3: TGTGCCAGCTCACCACGGGATCTAGCCAAAAACATTCAGTACTTC. As protein: CASSPRDLAKNIQYF.

The chain links TRBV18 to TRBJ2-2; D remains ambiguous. This CDR3 has 13 amino acids. Germline V gene data show CDR1 as KGHSH and CDR2 as LQKENI. V lost 1 base and J lost 7, with 7 bases in between. The CDR3: CASSPRENGELFF. CDR3 coding DNA: TGTGCCAGCTCACCACGGGAAAACGGGGAGCTGTTTTTT.

This chain links TRBV7-2 with TRBJ2-3; 8 bases match TRBD2. V gave up 3 bases and J gave up 6 bases; unmatched junction bases: 8. CDR1 SGHTA and CDR2 FQGNSA come from the germline V gene. This CDR3 has 15 residues. In nucleotides, the CDR3 is TGTGCCAGCAGCTTGGGTAGCGGGAATGTGGATACGCAGTATTTT. It is translated as CASSLGSGNVDTQYF.

The V call is TRBV9, the J call TRBJ1-2, with TRBD1 matching 7 bases. Germline V gene lookup returns CDR1 SGDLS and CDR2 YYNGEE. The CDR3 length is 13 residues. After removal of 3 bases from V and 4 bases from J, the junction contained 3 bases not matched to a gene. In DNA, the CDR3 is TGTGCCAGCAGCGCCACAGGGGTCTATGGCTACACCTTC. This sequence encodes CASSATGVYGYTF.

This clone occurred a few times. The CDR3 nucleotides are TGTGCCAGCAGCCCAATGGGCCTTAGGGAGCAGTACTTC. Translation: CASSPMGLREQYF. The rearrangement joins TRBV7-3 to TRBJ2-7; D ambiguous. Germline V gene lookup returns CDR1 SGHTA and CDR2 FQGTGA. V was cut by 5 bases and J by 7 bases, with 15 bases left in between. The CDR3 has 13 residues.

This chain connects TRBV5-6 to TRBJ2-3, with D uncertain. Germline assignment: CDR1 SGHDT and CDR2 YYEEEE. The CDR3 extends over 16 amino acids. Trimming left V 2 bases short and J 6 bases short, with 19 bases between. The CDR3 DNA sequence: TGTGCCAGCAGCTTTACAAACCGGCTAGGGAAGGATACGCAGTATTTT. It codes for CASSFTNRLGKDTQYF.

The chain employs TRBV20-1 and TRBJ2-5, with D unclear. The V and J ends lost 3 bases and 4 bases respectively, with 9 bases between them. Looked up from germline, CDR1 is DFQATT and CDR2 is SNEGSKA (reference sequence). This CDR3 is built from 12 residues. The CDR3 reads CSASRFGETQYF. The CDR3 DNA is TGCAGTGCTAGTCGATTTGGAGAGACCCAGTACTTC.

V gene TRBV24-1 combines with J gene TRBJ2-1, with D possibly being TRBD2 (5 bases). This CDR3 is 13 amino acids long. Germline V lookup: CDR1 KGHDR, CDR2 SFDVKD. The V end was cut by 4 bases, the J end by 8 bases, with 11 bases between. CDR3 loop: CATSELGIDEQFF. Here the CDR3 DNA reads TGTGCCACCAGTGAACTAGGCATCGATGAGCAGTTCTTC.

The V and J genes are TRBV12-5 and TRBJ2-6; D unclear. The CDR3 spans 16 residues. Per the germline V gene, CDR1 is LGHNT and CDR2 is FRNRAP. Trimming removed 3 bases from V and 0 bases from J, with 9 bases in between. The CDR3 nucleotides are TGTGCTAGTGGTTTATTGGTGGGCTCTGGGGCCAACGTCCTGACTTTC. Protein product: CASGLLVGSGANVLTF.

The chain joins TRBV5-6 to TRBJ2-3, with 11 bases that match TRBD2. Germline V gives CDR1 SGHDT, CDR2 YYEEEE. There are 16 residues in the CDR3. V trimming: 2 bases; J trimming: 9 bases; junction bases outside the gene matches: 11. The CDR3 spells CASSFSSGRPGETQYF. In DNA form, the CDR3 reads TGTGCCAGCAGCTTTTCTAGCGGGAGGCCTGGGGAGACGCAGTATTTT.

The chain links TRBV6-1 to TRBJ1-1; the match to TRBD1 covers 8 bases. The junction had 5 bases not matched to a gene; V was cut back by 2 bases and J by 0 bases. Germline loops: CDR1 MNHNS, CDR2 SASEGT. The CDR3 is 16 residues long. DNA of the CDR3: TGTGCCAGCAGTGAACCGAGGACAGGGATGAACACTGAAGCTTTCTTT. Its protein product is CASSEPRTGMNTEAFF.

J is TRBJ1-5 and V is TRBV4-1; D unresolved. V was shortened by 3 bases and J by 0 bases, with 3 bases between the two germline ends. The CDR3 is 13 amino acids. Per the germline V gene, CDR1 is MGHRA and CDR2 is YSYEKL. This chain's CDR3 is CASSQYSNQPQHF. CDR3 bases: TGCGCCAGCAGCCAGTATAGCAATCAGCCCCAGCATTTT.

In the case of this clone: Other DNA variants within this sample encode the same CDR3. The chain couples TRBV18 to TRBJ1-6; 9 bases map to TRBD1. With 3 bases clipped from V and 7 bases from J, the junction kept 1 base outside the gene matches. The CDR3 loop spans 14 amino acids. The germline gives CDR1 KGHSH, CDR2 LQKENI. For the CDR3, the DNA is TGTGCCAGCTCACCTGGACAGGGGAATTCACCCCTCCACTTT. Its protein is CASSPGQGNSPLHF.

V and J are TRBV5-1 and TRBJ2-1; 12 bases map to TRBD2. Germline CDR1 SGHRS, CDR2 YFSETQ. The length of the CDR3 is 16 residues. V lost 4 bases to trimming and J lost 5 bases; unmatched junction nucleotides: 7. This chain's CDR3 is CASSPLTSGSNNEQFF. CDR3 in DNA: TGCGCCAGCAGCCCGTTGACTAGCGGGAGTAACAATGAGCAGTTCTTC.

The rearrangement joins TRBV21-1 to TRBJ2-7; TRBD1 reflects the table's D call only, with no check against the DNA. TRBV21-1 is given as a pseudogene. CDR3 length equals 14 residues. Written as DNA, the CDR3 is TGTGCCAGCGGGTGGACAGGGATCTCCTACGAGCAGTACTTC. This translates into CASGWTGISYEQYF.

This chain links TRBV28 with TRBJ2-2, with TRBD2 identical over 12 bases. Germline values: CDR1 MDHEN, CDR2 SYDVKM. Trimming cost V 7 bases and J 3 bases; bases outside gene matches: 6. The CDR3 covers 16 residues. CDR3 DNA: TGTGCCAGCACACCGCTAGCGGGAGGGTACACCGGGGAGCTGTTTTTT. Amino acid sequence: CASTPLAGGYTGELFF. Combining the CDR3 with reference TRBV28 and TRBJ2-2 gives the whole variable domain DVKVTQSSRYLVKRTGEKVFLECVQDMDHENMFWYRQDPGLGLRLIYFSYDVKMKEKGDIPEGYSVSREKKERFSLILESASTNQTSMYLCASTPLAGGYTGELFFGEGSRLTVL.

This chain joins TRBV5-1 and TRBJ2-2; TRBD2 aligns across 8 bases. Germline V gene sequence: CDR1 SGHRS, CDR2 YFSETQ. CDR3 size: 16 residues. V shed 1 base and J 7 bases; nucleotides not matched to a gene: 9. The CDR3 reads CASSLSAGGLYGELFF. CDR3 nucleotides: TGCGCCAGCAGCTTGAGTGCGGGAGGACTATACGGGGAGCTGTTTTTT.

This sequence joins TRBV10-2 and TRBJ1-2; 12 bases line up with TRBD1. The CDR3 runs 19 residues. V gave up 4 bases and J gave up 4 bases; unmatched junction bases: 16. The germline gives CDR1 WSHSY, CDR2 SAAADI. DNA of the CDR3: TGCGCCAGCAGTGCGCGGCCGGGACAGGGGGCGGCAAGGGGCTATGGCTACACCTTC. Protein sequence: CASSARPGQGAARGYGYTF.

This chain connects TRBV28 to TRBJ1-5; no reliable D call. Trimming shortened V by 0 bases and J by 3 bases, and 9 bases separated the two germline ends. Germline V lookup: CDR1 MDHEN, CDR2 SYDVKM. The CDR3 consists of 15 residues. CDR3 DNA: TGTGCCAGCAGTTTATGGGGCGCCTCCAATCAGCCCCAGCATTTT. Translated, it gives CASSLWGASNQPQHF.

This clone has just a few counts. The V gene is TRBV24-1, the J gene TRBJ2-1; 15 nucleotides match TRBD2. The CDR3 is 15 residues long. V was clipped by 3 bases and J by 12 bases; unmatched bases: 5. Germline V lookup: CDR1 KGHDR, CDR2 SFDVKD. In DNA, the CDR3 is TGTGCCACCAGTGATGGTGGACTAGCGGGAGGGGTGCAGTTCTTC. Translation gives CATSDGGLAGGVQFF.

This clone occurred once. The J gene is TRBJ1-1, the V gene TRBV2; D is unclear. This CDR3 contains 13 residues. Germline V gene lookup returns CDR1 SNHLY and CDR2 FYNNEI. V lost 6 bases, J lost 2 bases, and 10 bases lay in between. The CDR3 loop is CASRRASNTEAFF. CDR3 DNA sequence: TGTGCCAGCAGAAGAGCTAGTAACACTGAAGCTTTCTTT.

The chain links TRBV28 to TRBJ2-1, with TRBD2 matching 7 bases. The V segment lost 4 bases and the J segment 8 bases; nucleotides outside the gene matches: 8. CDR1 and CDR2 (germline): MDHEN, SYDVKM. The CDR3 is 14 residues long. CDR3 sequence (DNA): TGTGCCAGCAGTTCCCCTGCGGGGAGGGATGAGCAGTTCTTC. Amino acids: CASSSPAGRDEQFF.